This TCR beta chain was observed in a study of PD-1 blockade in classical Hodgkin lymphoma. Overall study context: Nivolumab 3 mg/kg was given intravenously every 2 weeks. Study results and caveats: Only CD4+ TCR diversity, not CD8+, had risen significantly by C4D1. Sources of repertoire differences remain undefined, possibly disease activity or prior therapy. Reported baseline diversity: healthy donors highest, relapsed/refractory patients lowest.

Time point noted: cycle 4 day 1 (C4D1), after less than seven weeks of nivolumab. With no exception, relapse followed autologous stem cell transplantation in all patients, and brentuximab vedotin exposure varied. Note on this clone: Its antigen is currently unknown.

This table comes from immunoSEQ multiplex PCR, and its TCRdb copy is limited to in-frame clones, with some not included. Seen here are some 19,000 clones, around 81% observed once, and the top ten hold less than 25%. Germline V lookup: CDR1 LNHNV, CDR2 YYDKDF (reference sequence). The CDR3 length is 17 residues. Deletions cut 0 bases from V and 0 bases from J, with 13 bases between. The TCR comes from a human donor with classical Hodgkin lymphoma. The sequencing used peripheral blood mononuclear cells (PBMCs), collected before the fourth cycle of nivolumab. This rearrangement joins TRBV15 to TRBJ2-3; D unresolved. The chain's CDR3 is CATSRESRASSTDTQYF. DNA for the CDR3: TGTGCCACCAGCAGAGAAAGCAGAGCCTCTAGCACAGATACGCAGTATTTT. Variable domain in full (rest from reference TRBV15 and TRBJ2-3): DAMVIQNPRYQVTQFGKPVTLSCSQTLNHNVMYWYQQKSSQAPKLLFHYYDKDFNNEADTPDNFQSRRPNTSFCFLDIRSPGLGDTAMYLCATSRESRASSTDTQYFGPGTRLTVL.